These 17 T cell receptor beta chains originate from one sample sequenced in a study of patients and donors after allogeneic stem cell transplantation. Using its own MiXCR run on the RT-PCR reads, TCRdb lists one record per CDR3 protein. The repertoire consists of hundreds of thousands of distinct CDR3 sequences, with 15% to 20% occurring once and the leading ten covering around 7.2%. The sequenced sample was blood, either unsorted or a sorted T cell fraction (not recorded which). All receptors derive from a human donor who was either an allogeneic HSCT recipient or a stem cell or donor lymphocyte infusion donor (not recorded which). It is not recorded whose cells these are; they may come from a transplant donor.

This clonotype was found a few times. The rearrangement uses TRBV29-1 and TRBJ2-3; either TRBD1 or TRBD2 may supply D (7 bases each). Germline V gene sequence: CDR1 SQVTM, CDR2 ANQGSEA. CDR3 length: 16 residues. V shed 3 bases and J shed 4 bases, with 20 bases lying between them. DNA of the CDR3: TGCAGCGTTGACGTCAGGGGGGGCAGTGGTTCAGATACGCAGTATTTT. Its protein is CSVDVRGGSGSDTQYF.

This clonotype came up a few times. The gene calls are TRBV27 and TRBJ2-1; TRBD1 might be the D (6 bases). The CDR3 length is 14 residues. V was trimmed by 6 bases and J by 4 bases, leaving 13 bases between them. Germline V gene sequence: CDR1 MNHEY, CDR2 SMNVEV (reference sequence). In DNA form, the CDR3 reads TGTGCCAGCAGCCGACAGGTTAGATACAATGAGCAGTTCTTC. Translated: CASSRQVRYNEQFF.

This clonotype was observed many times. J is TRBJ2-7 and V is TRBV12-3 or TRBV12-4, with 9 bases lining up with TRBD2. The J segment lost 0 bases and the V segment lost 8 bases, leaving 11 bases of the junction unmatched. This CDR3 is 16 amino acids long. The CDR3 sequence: CASASASGAGSYEQYF. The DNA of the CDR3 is TGTGCCAGCGCGTCGGCTAGCGGGGCCGGCTCCTACGAGCAGTACTTC.

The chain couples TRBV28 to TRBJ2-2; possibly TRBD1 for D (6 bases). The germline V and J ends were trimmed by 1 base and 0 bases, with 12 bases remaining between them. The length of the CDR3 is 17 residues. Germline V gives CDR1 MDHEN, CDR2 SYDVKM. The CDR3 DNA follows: TGTGCCAGCAGTTTATCCAGGGGCCTCGCGAACACCGGGGAGCTGTTTTTT. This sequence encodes CASSLSRGLANTGELFF.

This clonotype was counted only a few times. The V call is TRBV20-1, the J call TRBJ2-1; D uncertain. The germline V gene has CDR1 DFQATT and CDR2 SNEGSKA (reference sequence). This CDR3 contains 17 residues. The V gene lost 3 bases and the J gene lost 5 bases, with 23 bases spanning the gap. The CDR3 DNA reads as TGCAGTGCTAGTAACTGGGCTCCTCCCTACTACGACAATGAGCAGTTCTTC. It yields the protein CSASNWAPPYYDNEQFF.

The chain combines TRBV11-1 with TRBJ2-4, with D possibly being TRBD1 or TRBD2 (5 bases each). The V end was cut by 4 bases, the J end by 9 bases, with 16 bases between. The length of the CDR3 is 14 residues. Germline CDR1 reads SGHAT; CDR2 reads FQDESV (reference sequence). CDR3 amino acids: CASSSRGSLGIQYF. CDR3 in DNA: TGTGCCAGCAGCTCCCGGGGCTCGCTGGGCATTCAGTACTTC. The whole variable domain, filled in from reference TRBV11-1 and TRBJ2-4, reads EAEVAQSPRYKITEKSQAVAFWCDPISGHATLYWYRQILGQGPELLVQFQDESVVDDSQLPKDRFSAERLKGVDSTLKIQPAELGDSAMYLCASSSRGSLGIQYFGAGTRLSVL.

The CDR3 bases are TGTGCCAGCAGTTACTCTCCGGGGACGGAAGAAAAACTGTTTTTT. Translating gives CASSYSPGTEEKLFF. V is TRBV6-5 and J is TRBJ1-4, with D tentatively TRBD1 (5 bases). Deletions cut 0 bases from V and 8 bases from J, with 13 bases between. CDR3 length: 15 amino acids. Germline CDR1 MNHEY, CDR2 SVGAGI.

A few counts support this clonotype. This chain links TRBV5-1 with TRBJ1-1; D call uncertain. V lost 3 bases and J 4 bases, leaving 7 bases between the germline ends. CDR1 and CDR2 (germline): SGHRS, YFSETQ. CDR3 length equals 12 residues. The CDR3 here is CASSSPSTEAFF. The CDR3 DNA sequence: TGCGCCAGCAGCTCCCCGAGCACTGAAGCTTTCTTT. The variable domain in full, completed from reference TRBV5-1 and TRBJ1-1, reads KAGVTQTPRYLIKTRGQQVTLSCSPISGHRSVSWYQQTPGQGLQFLFEYFSETQRNKGNFPGRFSGRQFSNSRSEMNVSTLELGDSALYLCASSSPSTEAFFGQGTRLTVV.

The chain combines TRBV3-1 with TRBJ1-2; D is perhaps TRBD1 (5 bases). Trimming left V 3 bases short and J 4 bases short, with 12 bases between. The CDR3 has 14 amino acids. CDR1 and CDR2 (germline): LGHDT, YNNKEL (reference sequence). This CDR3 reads CASSQGDSFYGYTF. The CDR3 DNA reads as TGTGCCAGCAGCCAGGGAGACAGTTTCTATGGCTACACCTTC.

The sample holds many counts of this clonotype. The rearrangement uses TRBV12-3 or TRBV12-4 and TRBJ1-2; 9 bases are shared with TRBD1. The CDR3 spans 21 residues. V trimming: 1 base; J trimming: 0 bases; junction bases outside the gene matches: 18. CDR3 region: CASSLVFVGQGITRSNYGYTF. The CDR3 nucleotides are TGTGCCAGCAGTTTAGTGTTCGTGGGACAGGGCATCACTCGATCTAACTATGGCTACACCTTC.

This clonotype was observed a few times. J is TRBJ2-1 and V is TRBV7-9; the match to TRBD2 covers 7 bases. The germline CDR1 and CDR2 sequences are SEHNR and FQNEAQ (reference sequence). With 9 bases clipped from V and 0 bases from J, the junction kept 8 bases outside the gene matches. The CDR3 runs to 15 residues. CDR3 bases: TGTGCCAGGGGAGCACTAGCGAGCTCCTACAATGAGCAGTTCTTC. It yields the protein CARGALASSYNEQFF. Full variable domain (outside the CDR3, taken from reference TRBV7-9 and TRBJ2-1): DTGVSQNPRHKITKRGQNVTFRCDPISEHNRLYWYRQTLGQGPEFLTYFQNEAQLEKSRLLSDRFSAERPKGSFSTLEIQRTEQGDSAMYLCARGALASSYNEQFFGPGTRLTVL.

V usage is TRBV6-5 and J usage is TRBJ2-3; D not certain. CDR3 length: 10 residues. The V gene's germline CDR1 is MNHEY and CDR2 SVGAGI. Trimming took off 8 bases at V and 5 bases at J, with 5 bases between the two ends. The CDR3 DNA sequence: TGTGCCAGCCCTCGAGATACGCAGTATTTT. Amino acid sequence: CASPRDTQYF.

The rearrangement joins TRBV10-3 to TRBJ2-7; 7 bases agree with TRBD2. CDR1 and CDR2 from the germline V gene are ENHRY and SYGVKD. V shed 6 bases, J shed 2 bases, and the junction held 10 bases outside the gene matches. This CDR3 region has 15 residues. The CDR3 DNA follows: TGTGCCATCAGCGATGCGACTAGCCCTACCTACGAGCAGTACTTC. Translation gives CAISDATSPTYEQYF.

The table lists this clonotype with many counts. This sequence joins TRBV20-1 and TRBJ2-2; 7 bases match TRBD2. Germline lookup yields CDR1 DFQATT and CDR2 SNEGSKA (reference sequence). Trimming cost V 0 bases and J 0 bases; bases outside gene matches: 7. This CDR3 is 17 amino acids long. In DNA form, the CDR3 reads TGCAGTGCTAGAGATGGCTACCTAGCGGCGAACACCGGGGAGCTGTTTTTT. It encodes CSARDGYLAANTGELFF.

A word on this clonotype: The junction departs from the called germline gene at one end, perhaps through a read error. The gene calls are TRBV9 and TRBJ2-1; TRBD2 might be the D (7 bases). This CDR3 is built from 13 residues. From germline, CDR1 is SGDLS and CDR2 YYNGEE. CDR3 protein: CASSVGGAPFPAF. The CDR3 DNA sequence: TGTGCCAGCAGCGTGGGGGGGGCCCCCTTCCCGGCCTTC.

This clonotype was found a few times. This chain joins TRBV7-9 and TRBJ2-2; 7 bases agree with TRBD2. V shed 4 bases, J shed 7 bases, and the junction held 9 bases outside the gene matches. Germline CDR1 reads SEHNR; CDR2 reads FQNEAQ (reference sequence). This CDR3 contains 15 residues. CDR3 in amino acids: CASSSIGLADGELFF. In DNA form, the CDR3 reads TGTGCCAGCAGCTCTATTGGGCTAGCGGACGGGGAGCTGTTTTTT.

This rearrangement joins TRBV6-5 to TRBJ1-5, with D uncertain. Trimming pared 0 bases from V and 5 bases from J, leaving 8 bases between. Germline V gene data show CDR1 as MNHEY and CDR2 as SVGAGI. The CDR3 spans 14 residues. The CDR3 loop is CASSYSGADQPQHF. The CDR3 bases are TGTGCCAGCAGTTACTCAGGAGCAGATCAGCCCCAGCATTTT.